Each of the 24 T cell receptor beta chains below was sequenced from the same sample in a study of neurological immune-mediated disorders. Time point indicated: longitudinal time-point 2. Each CDR3 protein gets one entry after TCRdb re-called the 5' RACE reads with MiXCR. The sample lists about 66,000 distinct CDR3 sequences; roughly 10% were seen once. The sample taken for sequencing was PBMCs. These receptors all stem from a man aged 30 to 39 in good health.

This clonotype was counted many times. This rearrangement joins TRBV2 to TRBJ2-2; 9 bases line up with TRBD2. Germline loops: CDR1 SNHLY, CDR2 FYNNEI. Germline trimming cut 3 bases from V and 1 base from J; bases unmatched to any gene: 6. This CDR3 has 17 residues. DNA for the CDR3: TGTGCCAGCAGTGACGATAGCGGGAGAGGGAACACCGGGGAGCTGTTTTTT. Protein product: CASSDDSGRGNTGELFF.

This clonotype was found many times. V usage is TRBV25-1 and J usage is TRBJ2-5, with TRBD1 as a possible D gene (7 bases). The CDR3 sequence is 15 residues long. CDR1 and CDR2 from the germline V gene are MGHDK and SYGVNS. Trimming pared 3 bases from V and 4 bases from J, leaving 15 bases between. In nucleotides, the CDR3 is TGTGCCAGCAGTGATAGCAGGGGGGCGGGAGAGACCCAGTACTTC. It is translated as CASSDSRGAGETQYF.

This clonotype was seen at least ten times. V and J are TRBV7-3 and TRBJ2-1, with 7 bases lining up with TRBD2. Trimming took 1 base from V and 0 from J; bases not matched to a gene: 3. The CDR3 is 16 amino acids. From germline, CDR1 is SGHTA and CDR2 FQGTGA. The CDR3 reads CASSLMGGGSYNEQFF. The CDR3 nucleotides are TGTGCCAGCAGCTTAATGGGGGGGGGCTCCTACAATGAGCAGTTCTTC.

V gene TRBV4-1 combines with J gene TRBJ1-1; D not certain. V lost 8 bases to trimming and J lost 4 bases, with 11 bases between them. From germline, CDR1 is MGHRA and CDR2 YSYEKL. CDR3 length equals 12 residues. The CDR3 reads CASRRGVTEAFF. CDR3 bases: TGCGCCAGCCGACGGGGAGTCACTGAAGCTTTCTTT.

There are many counts of this clonotype. CDR3 amino acids: CASSLVRGASYEQYF. The CDR3 DNA sequence: TGTGCCAGCAGTTTAGTCAGGGGAGCTTCCTACGAGCAGTACTTC. The rearrangement joins TRBV28 to TRBJ2-7; tentative D call: TRBD1 (6 bases). The length of the CDR3 is 15 residues. Germline CDR1 MDHEN, CDR2 SYDVKM. The V and J ends lost 2 bases and 1 base respectively, with 12 bases between them.

The rearrangement links TRBV5-1 to TRBJ2-1, with D maybe TRBD1 (6 bases). Between the trimmed V and J ends, which lost 4 bases and 7 bases, there was a span of 12 bases. Germline V lookup: CDR1 SGHRS, CDR2 YFSETQ. This CDR3 region has 13 residues. CDR3 sequence: CASSKVQGNEQFF. The DNA for the CDR3 is TGCGCCAGCAGCAAGGTTCAGGGGAATGAGCAGTTCTTC.

This clonotype was seen at least ten times. The chain joins TRBV5-1 to TRBJ2-3; D gene uncertain. The germline V and J ends were trimmed by 0 bases and 6 bases, with 5 bases remaining between them. Per germline, CDR1 SGHRS and CDR2 YFSETQ. The CDR3 loop spans 12 amino acids. The CDR3 reads CASSLVDDTQYF. The CDR3 DNA reads TGCGCCAGCAGCTTGGTCGACGATACGCAGTATTTT.

As for this clonotype: This may stem from a read error, because a much larger clone lies one nucleotide away. The genes are TRBV7-8 and TRBJ2-1, with D perhaps given as TRBD1 or TRBD2 (5 bases each). The CDR3 has 12 amino acids. From germline, CDR1 is SGHVS and CDR2 FQNEAQ. The V end lost 5 bases, the J end lost 14 bases, and 16 bases lay between the germline ends. The CDR3 sequence: CASSSGTQRKFF. The CDR3 DNA reads as TGTGCCAGCAGCAGTGGGACCCAACGGAAGTTCTTC.

At least ten counts were recorded for this clonotype. The genes are TRBV10-1 and TRBJ2-3, with a tentative D call TRBD2 (6 bases). CDR1 is WNHNN and CDR2 is SYGVQD in the germline V gene (reference sequence). CDR3 length: 16 residues. V lost 0 bases and J 4 bases, leaving 14 bases between the germline ends. The CDR3 region has the DNA TGCGCCAGCAGTGAGTCGGTCTTCACGGGGGCAGATACGCAGTATTTT. This sequence encodes CASSESVFTGADTQYF.

This clonotype has ten or more counts. The rearrangement uses TRBV5-1 and TRBJ2-7; no reliable D call. Germline V gene lookup returns CDR1 SGHRS and CDR2 YFSETQ. Between the trimmed V and J ends, which lost 4 bases and 0 bases, there was a span of 11 bases. The CDR3 is 14 amino acids. The CDR3 sequence: CASSPRRASYEQYF. In nucleotides, the CDR3 is TGCGCCAGCAGCCCCCGAAGGGCCTCCTACGAGCAGTACTTC. Complete variable domain (other parts from reference TRBV5-1 and TRBJ2-7): KAGVTQTPRYLIKTRGQQVTLSCSPISGHRSVSWYQQTPGQGLQFLFEYFSETQRNKGNFPGRFSGRQFSNSRSEMNVSTLELGDSALYLCASSPRRASYEQYFGPGTRLTVT.

Concerning this clonotype: A much larger clone differs by one base, so this may be a read error. V usage is TRBV5-1 and J usage is TRBJ1-2, with 11 bases identical to TRBD1. This CDR3 spans 16 amino acids. Looked up from germline, CDR1 is SGHRS and CDR2 is YFSETQ. V was pared by 8 bases and J by 0 bases, with 9 bases of the junction left unmatched. This CDR3 reads CARSGTGQGANYGYTF. The CDR3 DNA reads as TGCGCCAGGAGCGGGACGGGACAGGGGGCTAACTATGGCTACACCTTC.

This clonotype was counted ten times or more. The chain links TRBV20-1 to TRBJ2-1; 10 positions agree with TRBD2. Germline V gene data show CDR1 as DFQATT and CDR2 as SNEGSKA (reference sequence). The trim removed 1 base at V and 8 bases at J, leaving 14 bases unmatched. This CDR3 has 17 residues. The DNA for the CDR3 is TGCAGTGCTAGAGTCCTGGGTCTAGCGGGAGTTGGCGATGAGCAGTTCTTC. Translated, it gives CSARVLGLAGVGDEQFF.

This rearrangement joins TRBV20-1 to TRBJ2-4, with 8 bases aligning to TRBD1. With 6 bases clipped from V and 0 bases from J, the junction kept 10 bases outside the gene matches. The CDR3 covers 16 residues. CDR1 is DFQATT, CDR2 SNEGSKA, per germline (reference sequence). The CDR3 here is CSAVSGQEVAKNIQYF. DNA for the CDR3: TGCAGTGCCGTATCGGGACAGGAGGTAGCCAAAAACATTCAGTACTTC.

This clonotype was counted at least ten times. The gene calls are TRBV29-1 and TRBJ2-5, with 13 bases lining up with TRBD2. CDR1 is SQVTM and CDR2 is ANQGSEA in the germline V gene. The junction had 6 bases not matched to a gene; V was cut back by 6 bases and J by 5 bases. The length of the CDR3 is 14 residues. CDR3 sequence reads: CSVPGLAGVETQYF. The DNA for the CDR3 is TGCAGCGTCCCCGGACTAGCGGGAGTGGAGACCCAGTACTTC.

In this sample, this clonotype turned up many times. The rearrangement joins TRBV29-1 to TRBJ2-3, with 9 bases matching TRBD2. J was trimmed by 1 base and V by 3 bases; bases with no gene match: 11. CDR3 size: 17 residues. Looked up from germline, CDR1 is SQVTM and CDR2 is ANQGSEA. CDR3 coding DNA: TGCAGCGTTGAGGGGGGGCTAGCGGGACTCCGCACAGATACGCAGTATTTT. Translated, it gives CSVEGGLAGLRTDTQYF.

Ten or more counts support this clonotype. The V call is TRBV7-9, the J call TRBJ2-3, with no clear D. Germline CDR1 is SEHNR and CDR2 is FQNEAQ (reference sequence). V lost 5 bases and J 2 bases, leaving 5 bases between the germline ends. The CDR3 sequence is 12 residues long. The CDR3: CASSTLTDTQYF. The CDR3 DNA sequence: TGTGCCAGCAGCACGCTCACAGATACGCAGTATTTT. The entire variable domain, with the rest obtained from reference TRBV7-9 and TRBJ2-3, is as follows: DTGVSQNPRHKITKRGQNVTFRCDPISEHNRLYWYRQTLGQGPEFLTYFQNEAQLEKSRLLSDRFSAERPKGSFSTLEIQRTEQGDSAMYLCASSTLTDTQYFGPGTRLTVL.

Worth noting for this clonotype: One end of the junction varies from germline; a read error may be responsible. The chain uses TRBV15 and TRBJ2-1; 9 nucleotides line up with TRBD2. The germline V gene encodes CDR1 LNHNV and CDR2 YYDKDF (reference sequence). The CDR3 consists of 18 residues. The CDR3 spells CATSRYLLAGRSDNEQFF. The CDR3 bases are TGTGCCACCAGCAGATATCTACTAGCGGGTCGCTCCGACAATGAGCAGTTCTTC.

This clonotype was observed at least ten times. This chain links TRBV29-1 with TRBJ2-3; possibly TRBD1 for D (6 bases). CDR3 length: 13 residues. The germline V gene has CDR1 SQVTM and CDR2 ANQGSEA. V lost 7 bases to trimming and J lost 2 bases, with 13 bases between them. The CDR3 sequence: CSGQGIPTDTQYF. In DNA form, the CDR3 reads TGCAGCGGCCAGGGGATCCCCACAGATACGCAGTATTTT.

The table lists this clonotype with a few counts. J is TRBJ1-5 and V is TRBV7-2; 9 bases map to TRBD1. The CDR3 totals 16 residues. Germline trimming cut 1 base from V and 5 bases from J; bases unmatched to any gene: 6. Germline V gene sequence: CDR1 SGHTA, CDR2 FQGNSA. The CDR3 region has the DNA TGTGCCAGCAGCTTAGGGCGGGACAGGGACGATCAGCCCCAGCATTTT. Its translation is CASSLGRDRDDQPQHF.

This clonotype was counted many times. V is TRBV5-1 and J is TRBJ1-1, with D maybe TRBD1 (6 bases). Trimming took 0 bases from V and 5 from J, leaving 17 bases between them. Germline CDR1 SGHRS, CDR2 YFSETQ. The CDR3 sequence is 16 residues long. The CDR3: CASSLDGGSARTEAFF. The CDR3 DNA reads TGCGCCAGCAGCTTGGATGGGGGCTCGGCTCGGACTGAAGCTTTCTTT.

This clonotype was recorded many times. V is TRBV7-3 and J is TRBJ1-3, with TRBD1 as a possible D gene (5 bases). Germline V gives CDR1 SGHTA, CDR2 FQGTGA. CDR3 length equals 16 residues. V lost 4 bases to trimming and J lost 3 bases, with 16 bases between them. CDR3 nucleotide sequence: TGTGCCAGCAGCTCGACAGCCGGGTTAGGTGGAAACACCATATATTTT. Its protein product is CASSSTAGLGGNTIYF.

This clonotype occurred many times. This rearrangement joins TRBV28 to TRBJ1-6, with D unclear. Per germline, CDR1 MDHEN and CDR2 SYDVKM. The V end was cut by 6 bases, the J end by 4 bases, with 13 bases between. CDR3 size: 15 residues. CDR3 residues: CASSRLALYNSPLHF. DNA of the CDR3: TGTGCCAGCAGCCGGCTGGCCCTTTATAATTCACCCCTCCACTTT. The full variable domain, rest sourced from reference TRBV28 and TRBJ1-6, is DVKVTQSSRYLVKRTGEKVFLECVQDMDHENMFWYRQDPGLGLRLIYFSYDVKMKEKGDIPEGYSVSREKKERFSLILESASTNQTSMYLCASSRLALYNSPLHFGNGTRLTVT.

There are many counts of this clonotype. The chain links TRBV20-1 to TRBJ2-1; TRBD1 might be the D (6 bases). Deletions cut 3 bases from V and 7 bases from J, with 7 bases between. The CDR3 length is 11 residues. Looked up from germline, CDR1 is DFQATT and CDR2 is SNEGSKA (reference sequence). CDR3 DNA: TGCAGTGCTAGTAGGGGGAATGAGCAGTTCTTC. It translates to CSASRGNEQFF.

In this sample, this clonotype turned up many times. This rearrangement joins TRBV7-8 to TRBJ1-2; possibly TRBD1 for D (6 bases). CDR1 is SGHVS and CDR2 is FQNEAQ in the germline V gene. This CDR3 contains 16 residues. V gave up 5 bases and J gave up 4 bases, with 20 bases separating them. CDR3: CASSLLEDRPIYGYTF. For the CDR3, the DNA is TGTGCCAGCAGCCTTTTAGAGGACAGACCGATCTATGGCTACACCTTC.